This T cell receptor beta chain is from a study of cytotoxic CD8 clonotypes in ibrutinib-treated CLL. PBMCs were cryopreserved, and 1.5 to 2.5 micrograms of genomic DNA from them went into TCR beta libraries. TCRdb's table, derived via immunoSEQ multiplex PCR, lists solely in-frame clones and lacks some. The repertoire holds about 140,000 clones, with approximately 75% as singletons. As regards this clone: No antigen is known for it.

Study-level findings and limits: Having risen at ibrutinib response, clonality had fallen back toward baseline by progression. Stable or contracted on treatment, public clonotypes were also uncommon.

This specimen consisted of PBMCs, obtained after 12 months of ibrutinib treatment. The sequence was collected from a human donor with chronic lymphocytic leukemia.

For the CDR3, the DNA is TGTGCCAGCAGGCCGACGGAGGGGGCGCGAAAACTGTTTTTT. Residues: CASRPTEGARKLFF. The chain joins TRBV28 to TRBJ1-4, with TRBD1 matching over 7 bases. The germline gives CDR1 MDHEN, CDR2 SYDVKM. The length of the CDR3 is 14 residues. J was trimmed by 10 bases and V by 6 bases; bases with no gene match: 11.